One T cell receptor beta chain is described in this entry. What it recognizes is unknown. PCR used 60 Vbeta primers and 13 Jbeta primers. Sequenced by immunoSEQ multiplex PCR; TCRdb stores in-frame clones only, minus some. The sample has around 94,000 clones, around 60% seen once. This specimen belongs to a study of cytomegalovirus exposure and HLA in healthy donors. The wider study: Genotyping showed around 80% of hundreds of donors falling in the Caucasian-associated ancestry cluster.

Study observations and caveats: Across donors, sequencing depth was assumed by presence/absence analyses to be roughly uniform. In an earlier analysis, productive rearrangement rates for most beta V segments clustered near 87% or 30%.

The CDR3 has 11 amino acids. Germline values: CDR1 SGHAT, CDR2 FQNNGV. Deletions cut 2 bases from V and 5 bases from J, with 4 bases between. The chain combines TRBV11-2 with TRBJ2-7; the D is unclear. The sequenced material came from PBMCs. The TCR comes from a human donor in good health. The CDR3 coding sequence is TGTGCCAGCAGCTTACTTAACGAGCAGTACTTC. Translating gives CASSLLNEQYF.